One T cell receptor beta chain is described in this entry. Its target is unknown. Germline loops: CDR1 KGHDR, CDR2 SFDVKD. The CDR3 loop spans 13 amino acids. Losses at the gene ends were 9 bases for V and 8 bases for J; bases not matched to a gene: 7. Libraries were made from TCR beta cDNA, and they carried unique molecular identifiers. Once about 0.95 to 10 million T cells were used, roughly 0.5 million cDNA molecules resulted. One entry per CDR3 protein results from TCRdb running MiXCR on the PCR reads. The table has 150,000 to 200,000 distinct CDR3 sequences, under 40% seen once; the top ten hold under 30%. The sample comes from a study of post-analysis software for immune sequencing data. Study-level results: Patients had higher frequencies than controls of about five TRBV segments, including TRBV5-6, TRBV5-1 and TRBV20-1. F measure clustering grouped samples strongly by preparation batch. Controls showed significantly higher normalized Chao1 diversity than did multiple sclerosis patients.

The specimen comprised blood, sampled after autologous hematopoietic stem cell transplantation. The chain couples TRBV24-1 to TRBJ2-2, with TRBD2 matching over 8 bases. This sequence originates from a girl aged 5-17 years with multiple sclerosis. This CDR3 is CATERESLGELFF. Here the CDR3 DNA reads TGTGCCACCGAGCGGGAGAGTTTAGGGGAGCTGTTTTTT.